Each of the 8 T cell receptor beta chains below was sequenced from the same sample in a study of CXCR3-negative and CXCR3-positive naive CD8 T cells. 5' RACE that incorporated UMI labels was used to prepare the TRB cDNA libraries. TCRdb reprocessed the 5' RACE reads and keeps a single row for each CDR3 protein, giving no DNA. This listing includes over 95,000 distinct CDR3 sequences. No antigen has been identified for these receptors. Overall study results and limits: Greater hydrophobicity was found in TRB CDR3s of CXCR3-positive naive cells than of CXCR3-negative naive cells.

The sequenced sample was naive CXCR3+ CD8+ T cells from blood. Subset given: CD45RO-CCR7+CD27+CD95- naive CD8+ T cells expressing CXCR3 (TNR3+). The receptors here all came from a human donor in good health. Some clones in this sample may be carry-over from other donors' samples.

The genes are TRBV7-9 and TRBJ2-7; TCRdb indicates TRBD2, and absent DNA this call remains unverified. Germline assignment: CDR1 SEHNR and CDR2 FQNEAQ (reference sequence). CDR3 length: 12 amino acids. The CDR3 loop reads CASSFSPYEQYF. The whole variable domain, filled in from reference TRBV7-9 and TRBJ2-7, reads DTGVSQNPRHKITKRGQNVTFRCDPISEHNRLYWYRQTLGQGPEFLTYFQNEAQLEKSRLLSDRFSAERPKGSFSTLEIQRTEQGDSAMYLCASSFSPYEQYFGPGTRLTVT.

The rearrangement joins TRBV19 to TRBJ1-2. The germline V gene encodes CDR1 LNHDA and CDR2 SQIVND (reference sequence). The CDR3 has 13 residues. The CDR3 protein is CASSIVELNGYTF.

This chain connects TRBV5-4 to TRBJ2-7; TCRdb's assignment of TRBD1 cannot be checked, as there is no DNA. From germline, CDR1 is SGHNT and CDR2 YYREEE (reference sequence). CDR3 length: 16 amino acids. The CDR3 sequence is CASSFGQMVPPREQYF.

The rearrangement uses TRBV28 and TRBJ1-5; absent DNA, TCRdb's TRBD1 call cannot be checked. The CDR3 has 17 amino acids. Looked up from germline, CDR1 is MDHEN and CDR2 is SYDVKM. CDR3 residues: CASRWDRESYSNQPQHF.

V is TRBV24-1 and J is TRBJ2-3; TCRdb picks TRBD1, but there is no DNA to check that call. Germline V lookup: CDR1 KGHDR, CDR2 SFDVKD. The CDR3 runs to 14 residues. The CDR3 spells CATSDLPGADTQYF.

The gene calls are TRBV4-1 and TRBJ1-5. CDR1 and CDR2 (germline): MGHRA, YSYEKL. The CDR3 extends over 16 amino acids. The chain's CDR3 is CASSQELSLSNQPQHF.

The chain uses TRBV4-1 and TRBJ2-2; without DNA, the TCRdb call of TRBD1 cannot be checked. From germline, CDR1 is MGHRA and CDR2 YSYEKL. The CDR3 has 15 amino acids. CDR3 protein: CASSQDPGGTGELFF.

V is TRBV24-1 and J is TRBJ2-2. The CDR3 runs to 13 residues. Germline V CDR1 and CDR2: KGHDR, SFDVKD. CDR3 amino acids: CATSVASTGELFF.